This T cell receptor (beta chain) emerged from a study of blood T cell repertoires in COVID-19 (dated by TCRdb to 2018 to 2021). Concerning the study at large: Collaborator samples came from the United States, Italy and Spain and covered acute and convalescent phases of COVID-19. The material from the prospective study consisted of cDNA or gDNA derived from T cells, B-cell-depleted T cells, or PBMCs. Deeply sampled blood TCRbeta repertoires from subjects exposed to, actively infected with, or recovered from COVID-19 were included in the dataset. A freely available public database, intended as a resource for researchers studying the immune response to SARS-CoV-2, is where the repertoires were released. Samples were obtained from the ongoing ImmuneRACE study (first 160 participants) and from 1,254 subjects provided by 6 global collaborators. The sample metadata nearly always contained a de-identified subject ID, COVID-19 status, age in years and sex. Where available, HLA class I and class II types were taken from metadata supplied by the sample provider and were not determined by assay-based typing.

There are 17 amino acids in the CDR3, from cysteine to phenylalanine inclusive. Left in the record is the CDR3 DNA by itself, 51 bases read in frame from the first base. Sequences MNHEY (CDR1) and SMNVEV (CDR2) are obtained from the germline V gene (reference sequence). V ends up 0 bases short and J 0 bases short, with an unmatched junction base count of 7. The paper's findings and limits, for the study overall: The quantity of clinical and demographic metadata differed by source and by participant and was supplied without curation.

TCRbeta CDR3 regions were amplified from genomic DNA using the immunoSEQ Assay, a bias-controlled multiplex PCR. In the source study's methods: The number of nucleated cells in each sample was estimated from the amplification of reference gene primers within the assay. To quantify the absolute abundance of each unique TCRbeta CDR3 rearrangement, sequence reads were collapsed and filtered. For each sample, productive Simpson clonality was calculated by taking the square root of Simpson's diversity index across productive rearrangements. The source is immuneACCESS, and TCRdb retained only in-frame sequences with V and J called. Part of the clones is not carried over; for the studies checked, unresolved V genes explain less than half of this, and the remainder is unexplained. Clone size and V and J calls were adopted from that table, with D and trimming inferred from the DNA. The sample includes 150,000 to 200,000 clones, with around 79% observed a single time. The ten largest account for 11% of the sample.

Enrolling through a virtual design, the prospective study's participants ranged in age from roughly 18 to 89 years and lived across 24 United States geographic areas. In the prospective study, cohorts were assigned on the basis of participant-reported clinical history obtained from a screening survey and a study questionnaire. ImmuneRACE Cohort 3 recovered participants were defined by two consecutive negative NP/OP PCR tests, healthcare professional clearance, or symptom resolution. In the prospective study, mobile phlebotomists collected whole blood, serum and a nasopharyngeal or oropharyngeal swab from each participant. Over a roughly 2-month period, participants in the prospective study had the option of providing additional blood draws and questionnaires. Prospective study blood samples were shipped either frozen or at room temperature before DNA extraction. Details on this clone: It has no known antigen specificity. Base qualities are missing; no much larger clone stands one base away.

Recombination linked TRBV27 to TRBJ2-7, with 8 junctional bases fitting TRBD1. This TCR derives from a man over 45 who had recovered from COVID-19. The sequencing input was PBMCs or T cells enriched from blood (not recorded which). CDR3 sequence: CASSLSGWDRSSYEQYF. The nucleotide sequence is given as TGTGCCAGCAGTTTATCGGGTTGGGACAGGAGCTCCTACGAGCAGTACTTC.